What follows is one T cell receptor beta chain and its context. Some clones are missing from TCRdb's copy, which holds only in-frame ones; the method was immunoSEQ multiplex PCR. The table lists 150,000 to 200,000 clones, 70% to 90% of them singletons. Germline V gene data show CDR1 as SGDLS and CDR2 as YYNGEE. V was pared by 0 bases and J by 9 bases, with 7 bases of the junction left unmatched. The CDR3 consists of 15 residues. Categorization into cohorts depended on clinical history that participants reported. The data originate from a study of blood T cell repertoires in COVID-19. The TCR sequence derives from a man between 35 and 55 years old who had recovered from COVID-19. Sequenced sample: PBMCs or T cells enriched from blood (not recorded which). The rearrangement uses TRBV9 and TRBJ2-1; TRBD2 agrees at 9 bases. CDR3 residues: CASSVDSGGSGEQFF. CDR3 DNA: TGTGCCAGCAGCGTAGATAGCGGGGGATCAGGTGAGCAGTTCTTC.